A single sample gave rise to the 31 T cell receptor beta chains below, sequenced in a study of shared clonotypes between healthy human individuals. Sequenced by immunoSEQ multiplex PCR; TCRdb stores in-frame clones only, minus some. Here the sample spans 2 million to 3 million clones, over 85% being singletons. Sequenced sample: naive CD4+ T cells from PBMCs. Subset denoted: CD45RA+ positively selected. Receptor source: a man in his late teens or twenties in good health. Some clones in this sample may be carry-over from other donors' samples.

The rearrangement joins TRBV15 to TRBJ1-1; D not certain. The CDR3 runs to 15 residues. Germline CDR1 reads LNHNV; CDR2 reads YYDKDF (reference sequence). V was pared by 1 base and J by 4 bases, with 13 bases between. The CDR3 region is CATSRGPGSSTEAFF. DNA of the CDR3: TGTGCCACCAGCAGAGGCCCGGGGTCTAGCACTGAAGCTTTCTTT.

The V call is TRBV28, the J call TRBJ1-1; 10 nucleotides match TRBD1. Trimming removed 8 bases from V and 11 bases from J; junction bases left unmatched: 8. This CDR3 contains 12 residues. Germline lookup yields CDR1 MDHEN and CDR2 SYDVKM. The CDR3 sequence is CASRTRQGAAFF. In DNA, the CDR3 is TGTGCCAGCCGCACCCGACAGGGGGCGGCTTTCTTT.

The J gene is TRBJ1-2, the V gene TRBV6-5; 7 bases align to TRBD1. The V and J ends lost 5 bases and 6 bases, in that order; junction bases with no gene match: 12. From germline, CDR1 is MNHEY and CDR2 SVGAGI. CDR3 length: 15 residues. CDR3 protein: CASSTSGQVYNGYTF. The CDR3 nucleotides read TGTGCCAGCAGTACTTCTGGACAGGTCTACAATGGCTACACCTTC.

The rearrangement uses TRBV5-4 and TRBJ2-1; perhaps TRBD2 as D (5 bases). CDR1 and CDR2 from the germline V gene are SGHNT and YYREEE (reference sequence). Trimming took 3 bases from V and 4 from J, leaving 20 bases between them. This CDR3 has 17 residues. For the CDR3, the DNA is TGTGCCAGCAGCTCAAAAGCCCAAAAGGGAGAATACAATGAGCAGTTCTTC. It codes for CASSSKAQKGEYNEQFF.

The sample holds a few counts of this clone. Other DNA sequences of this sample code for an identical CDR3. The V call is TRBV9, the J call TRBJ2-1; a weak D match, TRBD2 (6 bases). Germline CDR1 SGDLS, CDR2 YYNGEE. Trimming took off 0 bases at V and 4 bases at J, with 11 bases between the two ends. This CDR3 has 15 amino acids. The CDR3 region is CASSVGGSGYNEQFF. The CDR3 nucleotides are TGTGCCAGCAGCGTAGGGGGTAGCGGATACAATGAGCAGTTCTTC.

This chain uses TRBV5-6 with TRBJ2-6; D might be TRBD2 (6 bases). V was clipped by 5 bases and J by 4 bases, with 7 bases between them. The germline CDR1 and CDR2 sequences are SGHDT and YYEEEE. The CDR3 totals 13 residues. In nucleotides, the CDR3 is TGTGCCAGCAGAGGACTAGGGGCCAACGTCCTGACTTTC. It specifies CASRGLGANVLTF.

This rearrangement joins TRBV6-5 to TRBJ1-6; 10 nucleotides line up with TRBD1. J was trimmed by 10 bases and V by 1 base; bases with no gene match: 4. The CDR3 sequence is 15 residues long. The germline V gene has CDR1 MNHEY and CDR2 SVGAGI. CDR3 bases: TGTGCCAGCAGTTACTGGACAGGGGGGAAATCACCCCTCCACTTT. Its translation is CASSYWTGGKSPLHF.

The CDR3 sequence: CASSPRTYDQETQYF. In nucleotides, the CDR3 is TGTGCCAGCAGTCCCCGGACATACGACCAAGAGACCCAGTACTTC. V gene TRBV28 combines with J gene TRBJ2-5; D perhaps matches TRBD1 (5 bases). Trimming shortened V by 5 bases and J by 0 bases, and 13 bases separated the two germline ends. CDR3 size: 15 residues. Germline V gene lookup returns CDR1 MDHEN and CDR2 SYDVKM. The entire variable domain, with the rest obtained from reference TRBV28 and TRBJ2-5, is as follows: DVKVTQSSRYLVKRTGEKVFLECVQDMDHENMFWYRQDPGLGLRLIYFSYDVKMKEKGDIPEGYSVSREKKERFSLILESASTNQTSMYLCASSPRTYDQETQYFGPGTRLLVL.

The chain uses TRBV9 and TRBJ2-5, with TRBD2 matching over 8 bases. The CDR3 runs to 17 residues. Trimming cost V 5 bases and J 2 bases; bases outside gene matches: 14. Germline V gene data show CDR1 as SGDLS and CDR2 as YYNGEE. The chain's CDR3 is CASSAGRGAATQETQYF. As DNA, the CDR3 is TGTGCCAGCAGTGCTGGGCGGGGGGCCGCTACGCAAGAGACCCAGTACTTC.

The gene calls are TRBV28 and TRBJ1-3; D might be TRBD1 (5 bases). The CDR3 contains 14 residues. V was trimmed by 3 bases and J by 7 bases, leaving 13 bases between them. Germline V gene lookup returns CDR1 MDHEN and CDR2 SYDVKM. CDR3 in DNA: TGTGCCAGCAGTTTGGTGGGGGTTGGCAACACCATATATTTT. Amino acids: CASSLVGVGNTIYF.

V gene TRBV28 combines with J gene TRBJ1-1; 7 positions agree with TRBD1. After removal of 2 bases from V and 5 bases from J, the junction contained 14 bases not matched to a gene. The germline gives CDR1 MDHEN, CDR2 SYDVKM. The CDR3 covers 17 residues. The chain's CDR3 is CASSLADMAAGGTEAFF. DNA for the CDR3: TGTGCCAGCAGTTTAGCGGATATGGCGGCAGGGGGAACTGAAGCTTTCTTT.

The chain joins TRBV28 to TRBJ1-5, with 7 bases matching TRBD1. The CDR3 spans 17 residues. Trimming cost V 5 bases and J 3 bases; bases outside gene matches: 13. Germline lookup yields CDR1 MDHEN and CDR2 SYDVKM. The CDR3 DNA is TGTGCCAGCAGTCCCCTGGGGGGGACAGCCTTCAATCAGCCCCAGCATTTT. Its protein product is CASSPLGGTAFNQPQHF.

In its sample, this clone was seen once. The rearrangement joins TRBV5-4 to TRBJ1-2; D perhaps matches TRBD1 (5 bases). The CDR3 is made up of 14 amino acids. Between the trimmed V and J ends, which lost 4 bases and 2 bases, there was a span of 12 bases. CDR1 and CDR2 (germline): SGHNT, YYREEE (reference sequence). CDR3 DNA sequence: TGTGCCAGCAGCCCCCCCCGGGGGAACTATGGCTACACCTTC. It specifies CASSPPRGNYGYTF. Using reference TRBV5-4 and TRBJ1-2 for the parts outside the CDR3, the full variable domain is ETGVTQSPTHLIKTRGQQVTLRCSSQSGHNTVSWYQQALGQGPQFIFQYYREEENGRGNFPPRFSGLQFPNYSSELNVNALELDDSALYLCASSPPRGNYGYTFGSGTRLTVV.

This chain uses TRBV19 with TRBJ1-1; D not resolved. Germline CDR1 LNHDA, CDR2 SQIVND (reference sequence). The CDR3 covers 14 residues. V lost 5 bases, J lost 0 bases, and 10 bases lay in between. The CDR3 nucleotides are TGTGCCAGTAGTTTTTTACAGATGAACACTGAAGCTTTCTTT. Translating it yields CASSFLQMNTEAFF.

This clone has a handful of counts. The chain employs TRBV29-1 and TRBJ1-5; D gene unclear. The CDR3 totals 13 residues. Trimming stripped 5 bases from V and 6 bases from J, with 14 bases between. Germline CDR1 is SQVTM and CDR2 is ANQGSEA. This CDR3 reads CSVSGRDAQPQHF. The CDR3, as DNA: TGCAGCGTTTCTGGGAGAGATGCTCAGCCCCAGCATTTT.

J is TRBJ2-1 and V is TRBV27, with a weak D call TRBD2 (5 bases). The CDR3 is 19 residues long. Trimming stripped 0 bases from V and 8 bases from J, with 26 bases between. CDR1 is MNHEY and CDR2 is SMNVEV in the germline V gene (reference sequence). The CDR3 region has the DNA TGTGCCAGCAGTTTATCCGCTGTAACGAGGACTCCAACTACATATGAGCAGTTCTTC. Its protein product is CASSLSAVTRTPTTYEQFF.

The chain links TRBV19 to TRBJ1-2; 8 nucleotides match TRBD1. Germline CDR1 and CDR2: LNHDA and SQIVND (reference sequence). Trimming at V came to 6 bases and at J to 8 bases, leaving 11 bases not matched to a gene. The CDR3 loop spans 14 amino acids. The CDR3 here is CASRLRDRPVGYTF. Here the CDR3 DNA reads TGTGCCAGTAGGCTCCGGGACAGGCCTGTGGGCTACACCTTC.

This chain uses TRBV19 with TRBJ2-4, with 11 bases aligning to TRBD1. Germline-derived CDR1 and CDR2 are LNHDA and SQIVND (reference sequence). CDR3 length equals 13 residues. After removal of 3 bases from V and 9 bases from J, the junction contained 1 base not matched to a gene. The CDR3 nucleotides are TGTGCCAGTAGTATCGGACAGGGGGCCATTCAGTACTTC. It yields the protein CASSIGQGAIQYF.

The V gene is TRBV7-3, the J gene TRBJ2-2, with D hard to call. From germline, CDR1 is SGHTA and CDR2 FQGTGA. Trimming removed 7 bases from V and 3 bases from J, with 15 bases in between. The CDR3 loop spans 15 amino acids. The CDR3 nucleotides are TGTGCCAGCACCGCATCTCCGGCCTACACCGGGGAGCTGTTTTTT. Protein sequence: CASTASPAYTGELFF. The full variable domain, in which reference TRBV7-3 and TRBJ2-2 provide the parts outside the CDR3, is GAGVSQTPSNKVTEKGKYVELRCDPISGHTALYWYRQSLGQGPEFLIYFQGTGAADDSGLPNDRFFAVRPEGSVSTLKIQRTERGDSAVYLCASTASPAYTGELFFGEGSRLTVL.

CDR3 sequence: CASRPPGLDEQFF. CDR3 nucleotide sequence: TGTGCCAGCAGACCCCCGGGACTCGATGAGCAGTTCTTC. V is TRBV6-5 and J is TRBJ2-1, with D maybe TRBD2 (6 bases). Germline V gene data show CDR1 as MNHEY and CDR2 as SVGAGI. The CDR3 has 13 residues. Deletions cut 6 bases from V and 8 bases from J, with 14 bases between.

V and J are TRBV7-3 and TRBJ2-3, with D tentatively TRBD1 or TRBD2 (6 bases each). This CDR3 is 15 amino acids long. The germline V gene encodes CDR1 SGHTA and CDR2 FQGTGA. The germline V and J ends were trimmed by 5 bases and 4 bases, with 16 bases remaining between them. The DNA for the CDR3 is TGTGCCAGCAGCCTCCGGGGGCAGGGTTCAGATACGCAGTATTTT. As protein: CASSLRGQGSDTQYF.

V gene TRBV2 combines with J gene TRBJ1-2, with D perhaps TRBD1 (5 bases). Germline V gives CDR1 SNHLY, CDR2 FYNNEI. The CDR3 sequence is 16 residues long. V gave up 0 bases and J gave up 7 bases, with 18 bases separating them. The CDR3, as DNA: TGTGCCAGCAGTGAAGCCGGCAGGGTTTGGGAAAGTGGCTACACCTTC. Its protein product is CASSEAGRVWESGYTF.

The CDR3 sequence is CASSIGLATNEKLFF. The DNA of the CDR3 is TGTGCCAGTAGTATCGGGTTGGCAACTAATGAAAAACTGTTTTTT. The V and J genes are TRBV19 and TRBJ1-4; D remains unclear. The CDR3 loop spans 15 amino acids. CDR1 LNHDA and CDR2 SQIVND come from the germline V gene (reference sequence). V gave up 3 bases and J gave up 0 bases, with 8 bases separating them.

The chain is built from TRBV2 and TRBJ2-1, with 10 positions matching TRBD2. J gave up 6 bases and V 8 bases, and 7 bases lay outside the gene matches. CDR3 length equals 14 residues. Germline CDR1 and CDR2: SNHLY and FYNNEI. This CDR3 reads CASRWASGSNEQFF. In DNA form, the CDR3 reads TGTGCCAGCCGCTGGGCTAGCGGGAGCAATGAGCAGTTCTTC.

This chain's CDR3 is CASSAAGGEETQYF. DNA of the CDR3: TGTGCCAGCAGTGCCGCCGGGGGGGAGGAGACCCAGTACTTC. The chain has TRBV6-1 and TRBJ2-5, with TRBD2 identical over 8 bases. The CDR3 totals 14 residues. Germline CDR1 reads MNHNS; CDR2 reads SASEGT. V shed 4 bases, J shed 5 bases, and the junction held 6 bases outside the gene matches.

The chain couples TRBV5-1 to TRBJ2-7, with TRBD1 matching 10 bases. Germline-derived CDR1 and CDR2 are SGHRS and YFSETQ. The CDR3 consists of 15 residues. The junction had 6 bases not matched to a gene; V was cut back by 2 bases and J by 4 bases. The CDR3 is CASSFRGQGRYEQYF. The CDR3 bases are TGCGCCAGCAGCTTCCGGGGACAGGGGCGGTACGAGCAGTACTTC.

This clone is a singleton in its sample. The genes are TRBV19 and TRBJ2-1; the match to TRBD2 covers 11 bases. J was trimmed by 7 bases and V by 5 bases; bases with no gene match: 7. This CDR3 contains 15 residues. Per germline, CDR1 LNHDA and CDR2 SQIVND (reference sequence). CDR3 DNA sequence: TGTGCCAGTAGTCCAACTAGCGGGAGAAGGAATGAGCAGTTCTTC. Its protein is CASSPTSGRRNEQFF. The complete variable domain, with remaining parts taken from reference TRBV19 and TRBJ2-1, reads DGGITQSPKYLFRKEGQNVTLSCEQNLNHDAMYWYRQDPGQGLRLIYYSQIVNDFQKGDIAEGYSVSREKKESFPLTVTSAQKNPTAFYLCASSPTSGRRNEQFFGPGTRLTVL.

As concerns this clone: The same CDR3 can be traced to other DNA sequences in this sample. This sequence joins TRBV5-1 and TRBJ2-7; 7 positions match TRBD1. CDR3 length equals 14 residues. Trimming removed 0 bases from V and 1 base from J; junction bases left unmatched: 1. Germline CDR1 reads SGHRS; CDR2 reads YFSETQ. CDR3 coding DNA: TGCGCCAGCAGCTTGGCGACAGGGTCCTACGAGCAGTACTTC. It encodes CASSLATGSYEQYF.

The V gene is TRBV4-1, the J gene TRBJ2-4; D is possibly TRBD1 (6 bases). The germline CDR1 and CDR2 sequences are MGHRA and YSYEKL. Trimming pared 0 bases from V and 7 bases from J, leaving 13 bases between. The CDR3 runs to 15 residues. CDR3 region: CASSQEQQGWNIQYF. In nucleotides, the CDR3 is TGCGCCAGCAGCCAAGAGCAACAGGGCTGGAACATTCAGTACTTC.

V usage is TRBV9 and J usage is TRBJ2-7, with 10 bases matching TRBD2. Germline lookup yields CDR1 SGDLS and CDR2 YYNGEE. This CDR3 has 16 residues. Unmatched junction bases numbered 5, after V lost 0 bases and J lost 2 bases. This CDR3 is CASSVEGLAGAYEQYF. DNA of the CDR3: TGTGCCAGCAGCGTAGAGGGTCTAGCGGGAGCCTACGAGCAGTACTTC.

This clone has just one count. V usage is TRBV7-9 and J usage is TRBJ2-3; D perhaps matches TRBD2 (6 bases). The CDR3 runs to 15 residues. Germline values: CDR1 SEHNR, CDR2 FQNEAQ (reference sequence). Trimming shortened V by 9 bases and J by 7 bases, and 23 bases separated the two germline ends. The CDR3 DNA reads TGTGCCAGTCTCCGAGGATTTGGAGGGGAAAATACGCAGTATTTT. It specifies CASLRGFGGENTQYF. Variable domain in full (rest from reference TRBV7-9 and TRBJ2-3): DTGVSQNPRHKITKRGQNVTFRCDPISEHNRLYWYRQTLGQGPEFLTYFQNEAQLEKSRLLSDRFSAERPKGSFSTLEIQRTEQGDSAMYLCASLRGFGGENTQYFGPGTRLTVL.